Sequencing of this TCR beta chain was carried out in a study of T cells in tumors after PD-1 blockade. Whole-study context: Daily vismodegib 150 mg continued in a subset of anti-PD-1-treated patients. On average, peripheral blood gave about 120,000 TCR templates and 35,000 to 40,000 unique clonotypes. Points from the study as a whole: Blood contained about two fifths of the tumor's TCR clonotypes.

This clone appeared a few times. Its specificity is unknown. The junction departs from germline at one end; a sequencing error may be responsible. CDR3 length: 13 amino acids. Germline V lookup: CDR1 SGHTA, CDR2 FQGNSA. Input was about 616 ng to 6,500 ng of genomic DNA from tumor or blood. TCRdb's copy holds only in-frame clones and misses some; the assay was immunoSEQ multiplex PCR. Of tens of thousands of clones detected, around 73% appear once; the ten largest clones hold around 40%. The sequence was obtained from a human donor with basal cell carcinoma. The chain carries TRBV7-2 and TRBJ2-3, with TRBD2 as a possible D gene (5 bases). The source material was PBMCs, sampled after anti-PD-1 treatment. The CDR3 DNA follows: TGTGCCAGCAGCTTAGCGCTGGCGGGTCCTTGGGATTTT. This codes for CASSLALAGPWDF.